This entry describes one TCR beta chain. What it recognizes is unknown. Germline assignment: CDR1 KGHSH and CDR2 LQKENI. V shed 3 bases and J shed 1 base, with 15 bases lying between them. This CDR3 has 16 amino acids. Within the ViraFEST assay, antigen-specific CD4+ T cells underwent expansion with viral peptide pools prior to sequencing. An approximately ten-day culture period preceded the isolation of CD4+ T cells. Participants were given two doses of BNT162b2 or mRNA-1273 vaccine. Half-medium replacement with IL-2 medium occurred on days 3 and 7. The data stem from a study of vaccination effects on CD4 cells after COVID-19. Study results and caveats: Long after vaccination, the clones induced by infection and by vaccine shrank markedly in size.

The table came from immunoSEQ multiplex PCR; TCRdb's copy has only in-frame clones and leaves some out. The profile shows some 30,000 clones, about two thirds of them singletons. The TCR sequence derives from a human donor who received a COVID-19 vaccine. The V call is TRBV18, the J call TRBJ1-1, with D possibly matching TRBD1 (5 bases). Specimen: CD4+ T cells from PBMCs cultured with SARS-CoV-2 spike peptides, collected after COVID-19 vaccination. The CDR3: CASSPRSQARNTEAFF. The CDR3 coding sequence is TGTGCCAGCTCACCGCGTTCACAGGCCAGGAACACTGAAGCTTTCTTT.